What follows is one T cell receptor (beta chain) and its context. The target of this receptor is not known. No base-level quality is on record; no much larger clone is a single base apart. The data originate from a study of blood T cell repertoires in COVID-19 (dated by TCRdb to between 2020 and 2021). In terms of the full investigation: Collaborator samples came from the United States, Italy and Spain and covered acute and convalescent phases of COVID-19. The material from the prospective study consisted of cDNA or gDNA derived from T cells, B-cell-depleted T cells, or PBMCs. Deeply sampled blood TCRbeta repertoires from subjects exposed to, actively infected with, or recovered from COVID-19 were included in the dataset. The repertoires were released in a freely available public database intended as a resource for research on the immune response to SARS-CoV-2. Samples came from the ongoing ImmuneRACE study (first 160 participants) plus 1,254 subjects from 6 global collaborators. Nearly every sample came with metadata listing a de-identified subject ID, COVID-19 status, age in years and sex. Where available, HLA class I and class II types were obtained from metadata supplied by the sample provider rather than from assay-based typing.

One collaborating source in Seattle enrolled patients during active infection and followed them longitudinally through the course of disease. Each collaborating institution followed its own protocols to collect whole blood in K2EDTA tubes. For TCRbeta analysis, collaborator samples were shipped as frozen whole blood, as isolated PBMCs, or as DNA extracted from either sample type. The germline V end is reduced by 4 bases and the J end by 0 bases; junction bases left unmatched: 6. Taken from the germline V gene, the CDR1 and CDR2 loops are MNHNS and SASEGT. Its CDR3 holds 16 amino acids, cysteine through phenylalanine. Of all the DNA, just the CDR3 is kept, 48 bases in frame from base 1. General conclusions and limits of the study: The amount of clinical and demographic metadata varied by source and participant and was provided uncurated.

TCRbeta CDR3 regions were amplified from genomic DNA by means of the immunoSEQ Assay, a bias-controlled multiplex PCR. The published analysis was carried out like this. The number of nucleated cells in each sample was estimated from the amplification of reference gene primers within the assay. To quantify the absolute abundance of each unique TCRbeta CDR3 rearrangement, sequence reads were collapsed and filtered. For each sample, productive Simpson clonality was calculated as the square root of Simpson's diversity index over productive rearrangements. As stored in TCRdb, this immuneACCESS dataset retains in-frame rearrangements with V and J assigned. A fraction of the clones does not appear; measured against another copy, unresolved V genes explain less than half of the discrepancy, and the remainder lacks a known reason. V and J calls and clone size come straight from that table; D and trimming were deduced from the DNA. The table for this sample lists approximately 260,000 clones; over 75% of them were counted only once. The ten largest clones take up roughly 10% of the sample.

The chain was built from TRBV6-1 and TRBJ1-3; 7 bases in the middle match TRBD1. Source material: peripheral blood. This clonotype was sampled from a woman in her 70s with COVID-19, enrolled during active disease. The bases read TGTGCCAGCAGTGCCGGACAGGTCCGCTCTGGAAACACCATATATTTT. Its amino acids are CASSAGQVRSGNTIYF.